This T cell receptor beta chain was sequenced during a study of blood T cell repertoires in COVID-19. Overall study: COVID-19 samples collected from the United States, Italy and Spain covered acute and convalescent phases.

Per the study methods: Amplification of reference gene primers was used by the study to estimate nucleated cell counts. The repertoire was sequenced with immunoSEQ multiplex PCR; TCRdb's copy has only in-frame clones and lacks some. That table is the source of V, J and clone size, and D and trimming were worked out from the DNA. The sample has fewer than 150,000 clones; about four fifths are singletons. This CDR3 comprises 13 residues. V gave up 3 bases and J gave up 3 bases; unmatched junction bases: 0. Per germline, CDR1 SGHRS and CDR2 YFSETQ. The sequence was obtained from a human donor in a cohort sampled during active COVID-19. The source material was peripheral blood. This chain connects TRBV5-1 to TRBJ2-5; TRBD1 matches 9 bases. The CDR3 reads CASSWTGEETQYF. For the CDR3, the DNA is TGCGCCAGCAGCTGGACAGGGGAAGAGACCCAGTACTTC.